One sample yielded the 15 T cell receptor beta chains listed below, sequenced in a study of T-cell reconstitution after alpha-beta-depleted transplantation in children. TCRbeta library preparation incorporated unique molecular identifiers. MiXCR, applied by TCRdb to the PCR reads, yields one record per CDR3 protein. Of 440,000 or so distinct CDR3 sequences in the sample, around 46% were seen once. The starting material was PBMCs, obtained before TCRalphabeta/CD19-depleted stem cell transplant. The receptors originated from a girl aged 2 to 10 with aplastic anemia, due to receive a stem cell transplant.

The sample holds a few counts of this clonotype. For the CDR3, the DNA is TGTGCCAGCAGCTTAGCTCCTAGTCAATCGGCGACGTATTTT. This sequence encodes CASSLAPSQSATYF. The rearrangement uses TRBV7-2 and TRBJ2-3; no clear D gene. Germline assignment: CDR1 SGHTA and CDR2 FQGNSA. The CDR3 is 14 amino acids. Between the trimmed V and J ends, which lost 0 bases and 14 bases, there was a span of 18 bases.

V is TRBV7-9 and J is TRBJ2-3; no clear D gene. Germline V gene sequence: CDR1 SEHNR, CDR2 FQNEAQ (reference sequence). The CDR3 covers 12 residues. V was pared by 5 bases and J by 6 bases, with 9 bases between. The CDR3 region is CASSTQGDTQYF. The CDR3, as DNA: TGTGCCAGCAGCACCCAAGGGGATACGCAGTATTTT. Based on the CDR3 plus reference TRBV7-9 and TRBJ2-3, the full variable domain is DTGVSQNPRHKITKRGQNVTFRCDPISEHNRLYWYRQTLGQGPEFLTYFQNEAQLEKSRLLSDRFSAERPKGSFSTLEIQRTEQGDSAMYLCASSTQGDTQYFGPGTRLTVL.

This clonotype has at least ten counts. The chain joins TRBV6-5 to TRBJ2-1, with 9 bases matching TRBD2. V lost 2 bases to trimming and J lost 8 bases; unmatched junction nucleotides: 16. From germline, CDR1 is MNHEY and CDR2 SVGAGI. CDR3 length: 18 amino acids. The CDR3 DNA reads TGTGCCAGCAGTTACCTGAGGGCTAGCGGGATGGTGGAGGATGAGCAGTTCTTC. This translates into CASSYLRASGMVEDEQFF.

For the CDR3, the DNA is TGCGCCAGCCCTCTCCAAGGGACCCTGTCGGAGACCCAGTACTTC. This sequence encodes CASPLQGTLSETQYF. The chain combines TRBV10-1 with TRBJ2-5; D might be TRBD1 or TRBD2, each matching 5 bases. The V end was cut by 8 bases, the J end by 5 bases, with 21 bases between. In germline, CDR1 is WNHNN, CDR2 SYGVQD (reference sequence). The CDR3 extends over 15 amino acids.

The chain employs TRBV20-1 and TRBJ2-7, with TRBD1 as a possible D gene (5 bases). V was trimmed by 2 bases and J by 0 bases, leaving 11 bases between them. The V gene's germline CDR1 is DFQATT and CDR2 SNEGSKA (reference sequence). This CDR3 has 14 residues. The CDR3 nucleotides are TGCAGTGCTAGAAAGGGGTGGAGCTCCTACGAGCAGTACTTC. This gives the protein CSARKGWSSYEQYF.

J is TRBJ2-7 and V is TRBV14; TRBD1 might be the D (5 bases). This CDR3 is 16 amino acids long. Per the germline V gene, CDR1 is SGHDN and CDR2 is FVKESK. Trimming pared 1 base from V and 6 bases from J, leaving 19 bases between. The CDR3 DNA reads TGTGCCAGCAGCCAAGGCGTGGCCGCAGGACAAGGCGAGCAGTACTTC. Translated: CASSQGVAAGQGEQYF.

The CDR3 protein is CSVEWRETAYEQFF. The CDR3 DNA reads TGCAGCGTTGAATGGCGGGAGACTGCGTATGAGCAGTTCTTC. V usage is TRBV29-1 and J usage is TRBJ2-1; 7 positions match TRBD2. There are 14 residues in the CDR3. The V gene end was trimmed by 2 bases and the J gene end by 8 bases; junction bases not matched to a gene: 9. The V gene's germline CDR1 is SQVTM and CDR2 ANQGSEA.

This chain uses TRBV7-2 with TRBJ2-5; D ambiguous. The CDR3 consists of 13 residues. Germline CDR1 is SGHTA and CDR2 is FQGNSA. CDR3 sequence reads: CASTRPSTETQYF. The CDR3 DNA reads as TGTGCTTCGACACGCCCCAGCACAGAGACCCAGTACTTC. Variable domain in full (rest from reference TRBV7-2 and TRBJ2-5): GAGVSQSPSNKVTEKGKDVELRCDPISGHTALYWYRQSLGQGLEFLIYFQGNSAPDKSGLPSDRFSAERTGGSVSTLTIQRTQQEDSAVYLCASTRPSTETQYFGPGTRLLVL.

This clonotype was picked up many times. The J gene is TRBJ2-3, the V gene TRBV12-3 or TRBV12-4; TRBD1 might be the D (6 bases). Trimming stripped 2 bases from V and 3 bases from J, with 12 bases between. CDR3 size: 15 residues. The CDR3 here is CASSLSAGETDTQYF. The CDR3 DNA sequence: TGTGCCAGCAGTTTATCGGCAGGGGAGACAGATACGCAGTATTTT.

This clonotype appeared a few times. The rearrangement links TRBV12-3 or TRBV12-4 to TRBJ2-7; 9 bases are shared with TRBD1. CDR3 length: 14 amino acids. The ends lost 6 bases at V and 5 bases at J; junction bases unmatched: 8. The CDR3 coding sequence is TGTGCCAGCAGACCCGGGACAGGGACCCACGAGCAGTACTTC. Amino acid sequence: CASRPGTGTHEQYF.

This chain joins TRBV20-1 and TRBJ2-4; D possibly corresponds to TRBD2 (5 bases). CDR3 length equals 16 residues. Germline CDR1 DFQATT, CDR2 SNEGSKA (reference sequence). Trimming removed 1 base from V and 3 bases from J, with 16 bases in between. CDR3 coding DNA: TGCAGTGCTAGAGGAGTAGGGAGTATTGGCAAAAACATTCAGTACTTC. Protein product: CSARGVGSIGKNIQYF.

The chain carries TRBV12-3 or TRBV12-4 and TRBJ2-2; D not certain. CDR3 size: 12 residues. Trimming left V 5 bases short and J 8 bases short, with 9 bases between. CDR3 nucleotide sequence: TGTGCCAGCAGTCTGACGGCGGGGGAGCTGTTTTTT. This codes for CASSLTAGELFF.

The rearrangement uses TRBV18 and TRBJ2-3, with D hard to call. The CDR3 spans 14 residues. Germline CDR1 KGHSH, CDR2 LQKENI. The V gene lost 4 bases and the J gene lost 3 bases, with 11 bases spanning the gap. The chain's CDR3 is CASSQLHPTDTQYF. In DNA, the CDR3 is TGTGCCAGCTCACAACTACACCCGACAGATACGCAGTATTTT.

V and J are TRBV30 and TRBJ2-4; D might be TRBD2 (6 bases). The CDR3 length is 12 residues. The V and J ends lost 4 bases and 7 bases respectively, with 11 bases between them. Germline CDR1 reads GTSNPN; CDR2 reads SVGIG (reference sequence). The CDR3 DNA reads as TGTGCCTGGACCCCAGGAGGGAACATTCAGTACTTC. Protein sequence: CAWTPGGNIQYF.

This clonotype occurred many times. The V and J genes are TRBV29-1 and TRBJ2-7, with 8 positions matching TRBD2. Per germline, CDR1 SQVTM and CDR2 ANQGSEA. The V gene end was trimmed by 6 bases and the J gene end by 4 bases; junction bases not matched to a gene: 8. CDR3 length: 13 residues. CDR3 amino acids: CSVGLAGGYEQYF. CDR3 sequence (DNA): TGCAGCGTCGGACTAGCAGGTGGTTACGAGCAGTACTTC.